This TCR beta chain originates from a study of T cell responses to AZD1222 COVID-19 vaccine. Study outcomes and limitations: Clonal diversity may have been underestimated, and the donors were mostly white British, with more females than males.

Clones were sequenced by immunoSEQ multiplex PCR, and TCRdb holds only the in-frame ones, with some missing. The repertoire holds roughly 100,000 clones, with roughly 84% as singletons. A word on this clone: Its antigen remains unknown.

Between the trimmed V and J ends, which lost 0 bases and 6 bases, there was a span of 8 bases. Germline CDR1 reads MNHEY; CDR2 reads SVGAGI. The CDR3 is 13 residues long. The chain joins TRBV6-5 to TRBJ1-2; D is uncertain. The TCR comes from an adult in good health. The starting material was peripheral blood, obtained on day 0 of AZD1222 vaccination. CDR3 sequence: CASSYSAGDGYTF. DNA of the CDR3: TGTGCCAGCAGTTACTCTGCTGGGGATGGCTACACCTTC.